This T cell receptor (beta chain) was identified during a study of blood T cell repertoires in COVID-19. About the study: The samples span acute and convalescent COVID-19 from the United States, Italy and Spain.

The CDR3 is 17 amino acids. The J segment lost 3 bases and the V segment lost 0 bases, leaving 8 bases of the junction unmatched. Germline assignment: CDR1 WSHSY and CDR2 SAAADI. Seattle's enrolled individuals joined amid active infection and were then monitored longitudinally. Original handling: Amplification of reference gene primers was used by the study to estimate nucleated cell counts. TCRdb keeps only in-frame clones here, not all; method: immunoSEQ multiplex PCR. From that table come the V and J calls and clone size; the DNA was used to work out D and trimming. In the table there are fewer than 200,000 clones, roughly 79% of which are singletons.

The sample was peripheral blood. This chain uses TRBV10-2 with TRBJ1-5, with 7 positions matching TRBD1. This clonotype originated in a woman of 80 years or more with COVID-19, enrolled during active disease. CDR3 amino acids: CASSESSFRGINQPQHF. The CDR3 nucleotides are TGCGCCAGCAGTGAGTCGAGTTTCAGGGGGATCAATCAGCCCCAGCATTTT.